Listed below are T cell receptor beta chains from one sample, sequenced in a study of blood T cells in healthy people across ages. MiXCR, run by TCRdb on the 5' RACE reads, gives a single entry per CDR3 protein. The table includes about 680,000 distinct CDR3 sequences, around 49% detected once. The sample taken for sequencing was blood. The receptors stem from a woman in her sixties or seventies in good health. CDR3s include the opening cysteine and the closing phenylalanine or tryptophan. A D gene is named only where the DNA matches it firmly. Size tells how often a clone was seen (once, few, many) or the class of an expanded clone, and some rows leave it out.

TRBV7-9,NA,TRBJ1-1,NA,TGTGCCAGCAGCACCCCAGGGAAGGGGAACGAAGCTTTCTTT,CASSTPGKGNEAFF
TRBV10-3,NA,TRBJ2-3,many,TGTGCCATCAGTGAGTCGACCACACTTGAGATCACAGATACGCAGTATTTT,CAISESTTLEITDTQYF
TRBV4-1,NA,TRBJ1-2,few,TGCGCCAGCAGCCAAGAACGAGGCACGGCCTATGGCTACACCTTC,CASSQERGTAYGYTF
TRBV2,TRBD1,TRBJ2-3,NA,TGTGCCAGCGCCCGGGACAGGAACACAGATACGCAGTATTTT,CASARDRNTDTQYF
TRBV7-2,TRBD2,TRBJ2-4,NA,TGTGCCAGCAGCTTAATGTCAGCGGGAGGTGGTGACATTCAGTACTTC,CASSLMSAGGGDIQYF
TRBV18,NA,TRBJ2-4,few,TGTGCCAGCTCACCGTACCGGACAGAGAAAAACATTCAGTACTTC,CASSPYRTEKNIQYF
TRBV2,TRBD1,TRBJ1-4,NA,TGTGCCAGCAGTGGACAGGGTCTCGGCGAAAAACTGTTTTTT,CASSGQGLGEKLFF
TRBV6-2/TRBV6-3,NA,TRBJ2-7,few,TGTGCCAGCAGTTACCATCCGGATTTTTCGGGATCCTCCTACGAGCAGTACTTC,CASSYHPDFSGSSYEQYF
TRBV15,NA,TRBJ2-7,NA,TGTGCCACCAGCAGAGATCGGGGCGTGACGCGCGAGCAGTACTTC,CATSRDRGVTREQYF
TRBV28,NA,TRBJ2-1,NA,TGTGCCAGCGAGGACCCCGCGGCCTACAATGAGCAGTTCTTC,CASEDPAAYNEQFF
TRBV27,NA,TRBJ2-7,NA,TGTGCCAGCAAAGGACTTCTGACAGCGGTCAGCTACGAGCAGTACTTC,CASKGLLTAVSYEQYF
TRBV7-2,TRBD2,TRBJ2-7,NA,TGTGCCAGCAGCTTAGTAGGGGGGGGACTAGCGGGAGGAAGGAGGCTCGAGCAGTACTTC,CASSLVGGGLAGGRRLEQYF
TRBV15,NA,TRBJ1-2,many,TGTGCCACCAGCGTAAGCAGTGGTGGCTACACCTTC,CATSVSSGGYTF
TRBV5-1,NA,TRBJ2-7,NA,TGCGCCAGCAGCTGGGGCGGCGAAGATGACAGGTATACCTACGAGCAGTACTTC,CASSWGGEDDRYTYEQYF
TRBV20-1,TRBD2,TRBJ2-1,NA,TGCAGTGCTAGAGAGGCTAGCGGGTTAAGGCTCGGTGAGCAGTTCTTC,CSAREASGLRLGEQFF
TRBV18,TRBD2,TRBJ2-1,NA,TGTGCCAGCTCACGATCCGGGACTAGCGGGAGTAGGGAGCAGTTCTTC,CASSRSGTSGSREQFF
TRBV6-5,NA,TRBJ2-1,NA,TGTGCCAGCAGTGACTCGGGAGACTACAATGAGCAGTTCTTC,CASSDSGDYNEQFF
TRBV29-1,NA,TRBJ1-2,NA,TGCAGCGTTGAAGATCTGGGCAGCCATGGCTACACCTTC,CSVEDLGSHGYTF
TRBV4-1,TRBD2,TRBJ2-3,NA,TGCGCCAGCAGCTTTCTAGCGGAACTTAGCACAGATACGCAGTATTTT,CASSFLAELSTDTQYF
TRBV7-2,NA,TRBJ2-7,NA,TGTGCCAGCAGCCCCAGCAGATACTACGAGCAGTACTTC,CASSPSRYYEQYF
TRBV20-1,TRBD2,TRBJ2-3,NA,TGCAGTGCTAGTCGCCTAGCGGGAGTAACAGATACGCAGTATTTT,CSASRLAGVTDTQYF
TRBV5-1,TRBD1,TRBJ1-6,few,TGCGCCAGCAGCTTGTTTGGGACAGCTTTATTGTCACCCCTCCACTTT,CASSLFGTALLSPLHF
TRBV28,NA,TRBJ2-7,NA,TGTGCCAGCAATGGGGGGCTGGTCAATGAGCAGTACTTC,CASNGGLVNEQYF
TRBV5-6,TRBD1,TRBJ1-6,NA,TGTGCCAGCAGCTTTTCCCGGGACAGCTATAATTCACCCCTCCACTTT,CASSFSRDSYNSPLHF
TRBV20-1,NA,TRBJ2-5,few,TGCAGTGCTAGACCCTCGGCGGGGCAAGAGACCCAGTACTTC,CSARPSAGQETQYF
TRBV7-3,NA,TRBJ2-7,many,TGTGCCAGCAGCTTAATAGGCGGGATCTCCTACGAGCAGTACTTC,CASSLIGGISYEQYF
TRBV6-1,TRBD1,TRBJ1-2,few,TGTGCCAGCAGTCAGGACAGGATCTATGGCTACACCTTC,CASSQDRIYGYTF
TRBV7-9,NA,TRBJ2-5,NA,TGTGCCAGCAGCGTCCCGGGACTCCCGGGGTACTTC,CASSVPGLPGYF
TRBV4-2,NA,TRBJ2-7,NA,TGTGCCAGCAGCCAAGTAGGTAGCTCCTACAATGAGCAGTACTTC,CASSQVGSSYNEQYF
TRBV12-3/TRBV12-4,NA,TRBJ2-5,NA,TGTGCCAGCAGTGTAACTAGCAAAGAGACCCAGTACTTC,CASSVTSKETQYF
TRBV3-1,NA,TRBJ1-1,NA,TGTGCCAGCAGCCAAGATTTGGCAGAGGCTTTCTTT,CASSQDLAEAFF
TRBV27,NA,TRBJ2-1,few,TGTGCCAGCAGTTTATCCTTCGCCGCCTCCTACAATGAGCAGTTCTTC,CASSLSFAASYNEQFF
TRBV7-2,NA,TRBJ1-2,NA,TGTGCCAGCAGTCGAGGACAGTCTATCTATGGCTACACCTTC,CASSRGQSIYGYTF
TRBV4-1,NA,TRBJ2-3,NA,TGCGCCAGCAGCCAAGGGTCAGCCTTTGGCACAGATACGCAGTATTTT,CASSQGSAFGTDTQYF
TRBV7-9,TRBD2,TRBJ2-1,NA,TGTGCCAGCAGCTTAGCTCTAGCGGGGGCCTACAATGGGCAGTTCTTC,CASSLALAGAYNGQFF
TRBV18,NA,TRBJ2-7,few,TGTGCCAGCTCACCACGGGGCGGGACATATCACTACGAGCAGTACTTC,CASSPRGGTYHYEQYF
TRBV4-3,NA,TRBJ1-5,NA,TGCGCCAGCAGCCAAGAGCAGGGGAATCAGCCCCAGCATTTT,CASSQEQGNQPQHF
TRBV6-5,NA,TRBJ2-2,NA,TGTGCCAGCAGGACCCCGAACACCGGGGAGCTGTTTTTT,CASRTPNTGELFF
TRBV28,NA,TRBJ1-2,once,TGTGCCAGCAGTGTTGCCAAAGGCTATGGCTACACCTTC,CASSVAKGYGYTF
TRBV30,NA,TRBJ1-1,NA,TGTGCCTGGTCCCTCCAGCCGGGCACTGAAGCTTTCTTT,CAWSLQPGTEAFF
TRBV10-3,NA,TRBJ2-3,NA,TGTGCCATCAGCCCCGGGGTGCCAGATACGCAGTATTTT,CAISPGVPDTQYF
TRBV28,TRBD1,TRBJ2-1,NA,TGTGCCAGCGTAGACAGGGCGAGGGGCAATGAGCAGTTCTTC,CASVDRARGNEQFF
TRBV5-1,NA,TRBJ2-6,NA,TGCGCCAGTGGACAGGGGGCAACTAGCGGGAGCCGCGTCCTGACTTTC,CASGQGATSGSRVLTF
TRBV28,TRBD1,TRBJ2-7,few,TGTGCCAGCAGTTTTAGGGCCAGGGGGCCCTTTTACGAGCAGTACTTC,CASSFRARGPFYEQYF
TRBV27,TRBD2,TRBJ2-7,NA,TGTGCCAGCAGTTTATCGGAGGGAGGGGAGCAGTACTTC,CASSLSEGGEQYF
TRBV20-1,NA,TRBJ2-7,NA,TGCAGTGCTAGTACCGGCTTCCCACAGAATGAGCAGTACTTC,CSASTGFPQNEQYF
TRBV5-1,NA,TRBJ1-2,few,TGCGCCAGCAGCTTGGCAGCGGAGTCTACCTATGGCTACACCTTC,CASSLAAESTYGYTF
TRBV6-5,NA,TRBJ1-1,NA,TGTGCCAGCAGTTACTCCAGGACCGGGACCCAAGCTTTCTTT,CASSYSRTGTQAFF
TRBV7-2,NA,TRBJ2-5,NA,TGTGCCAGCACCCGCGGAGGGCTGGAGACCCAGTACTTC,CASTRGGLETQYF
TRBV29-1,TRBD1,TRBJ1-4,NA,TGCAGCGTGGGGGGGACAGGCGGTAATGAAAAACTGTTTTTT,CSVGGTGGNEKLFF
TRBV3-1,TRBD1,TRBJ2-7,few,TGTGCCAGCAGCCTAAACTGGGGACAGGGCGAGCAGTACTTC,CASSLNWGQGEQYF
TRBV20-1,NA,TRBJ1-4,once,TGCAGTGCTAGAGATGGGGGCCAAGGAGGTGTAGGGGAAAAACTGTTTTTT,CSARDGGQGGVGEKLFF
TRBV4-2,NA,TRBJ2-2,NA,TGTGCCAGCAGCCTCCGGGATTATAGGGACCCGAACACCGGGGAGCTGTTTTTT,CASSLRDYRDPNTGELFF